This entry concerns a single TCR beta chain. These data originate in a study of cytomegalovirus exposure and HLA in healthy donors. Researchers ran the PCR with 60 Vbeta and 13 Jbeta primers. Libraries were prepared by immunoSEQ multiplex PCR; TCRdb keeps only in-frame clonotypes and omits some of them. The sample has 150,000 to 200,000 clones; around 81% are singletons. The CDR3 runs 16 residues. V lost 0 bases and J lost 0, with 10 bases in between. The germline V gene has CDR1 MNHNY and CDR2 SVGAGI (reference sequence). The sample was PBMCs. This receptor was identified in a woman aged 35 to 49 in good health and CMV-seronegative. The chain employs TRBV6-6 and TRBJ2-3; D gene ambiguous. Written as DNA, the CDR3 is TGTGCCAGCAGTTACTCGAGCCCACGAAGCACAGATACGCAGTATTTT. Amino acids: CASSYSSPRSTDTQYF.